The clone carrying this T cell receptor beta chain was counted only a few times. This entry belongs to a study of T-cell reconstitution after alpha-beta-depleted transplantation in children. Germline V lookup: CDR1 LNHDA, CDR2 SQIVND (reference sequence). The CDR3 runs to 13 residues. The ends lost 5 bases at V and 7 bases at J; junction bases unmatched: 5. During its preparation, the TCRbeta library received unique molecular identifiers. TCRdb re-called the PCR reads through MiXCR, storing one row per CDR3 protein. Of about 540,000 distinct CDR3 sequences listed, around 17% are singletons. The receptor was isolated from a human donor who donated a stem cell graft to a child with acute lymphoblastic leukemia. Sequenced here: PBMCs from the stem cell graft donor, sampled from the stem cell graft. The rearrangement uses TRBV19 and TRBJ1-5, with 7 bases identical to TRBD1. The CDR3 protein is CASSVQGRQPQHF. CDR3 coding DNA: TGTGCCAGTAGTGTACAGGGGAGGCAGCCCCAGCATTTT.